What follows is one T cell receptor (beta chain) and its context. This entry comes from a study of blood T cells in healthy people across ages. Every participating donor contributed around 9.5 milliliters of peripheral blood through a draw. Together with a sample-barcoded 5' primer, a J-beta primer mix was included in a second PCR lasting roughly 7 to 11 cycles. TCRdb independently ran MiXCR on the 5' RACE reads; one entry per CDR3 protein. The sample yields over 1,200,000 distinct CDR3 sequences, roughly 64% seen once. CDR3 length: 15 amino acids. V was trimmed by 2 bases and J by 7 bases, leaving 12 bases between them.

The receptor comes from a man younger than 35 in good health. This chain joins TRBV12-3 or TRBV12-4 and TRBJ1-6; the D is unclear. The sequenced sample consisted of blood. CDR3 coding DNA: TGTGCCAGCAGTTTACGCGGAATCCAGAATTCACCCCTCCACTTT. Translating gives CASSLRGIQNSPLHF.